The 17 T cell receptor beta chains reported below all come from one sample, sequenced in a study of control samples from healthy donors and cancer patients. Measured with immunoSEQ multiplex PCR; TCRdb has only the in-frame clones, and not every one. The sample lists about 140,000 clones, around 94% occurring once. Sequencing was performed on blood. These receptors were taken from a man aged 40-49 years in good health.

The rearrangement uses TRBV11-2 and TRBJ1-4, with TRBD1 matching 8 bases. The CDR3 is 15 amino acids. Germline CDR1 reads SGHAT; CDR2 reads FQNNGV. J was trimmed by 3 bases and V by 4 bases; bases with no gene match: 4. The CDR3 DNA sequence: TGTGCCAGCAGCTATTCACAGGGGGCTAATGAAAAACTGTTTTTT. Its protein product is CASSYSQGANEKLFF. The variable domain in full, completed from reference TRBV11-2 and TRBJ1-4, reads EAGVAQSPRYKIIEKRQSVAFWCNPISGHATLYWYQQILGQGPKLLIQFQNNGVVDDSQLPKDRFSAERLKGVDSTLKIQPAKLEDSAVYLCASSYSQGANEKLFFGSGTQLSVL.

This rearrangement joins TRBV3-1 (or the pseudogene TRBV3-2) to TRBJ2-5; TRBD1 aligns across 7 bases. The CDR3 runs to 14 residues. V dropped 4 bases and J dropped 2; count of bases not matched to a gene: 4. Germline loops: CDR1 LGHDT, CDR2 YNNKEL (reference sequence). The CDR3 DNA reads as TGTGCCAGCAGCCCCGACAGGGATCAAGAGACCCAGTACTTC. Protein product: CASSPDRDQETQYF.

This CDR3 is CSVQVGTVNEKLFF. CDR3 nucleotide sequence: TGCAGCGTTCAAGTAGGGACAGTTAATGAAAAACTGTTTTTT. The chain links TRBV29-1 to TRBJ1-4; 7 bases are a match to TRBD1. The CDR3 sequence is 14 residues long. CDR1 and CDR2 from the germline V gene are SQVTM and ANQGSEA. Losses at the gene ends were 5 bases for V and 4 bases for J; bases not matched to a gene: 7. Using reference TRBV29-1 and TRBJ1-4 for the parts outside the CDR3, the full variable domain is SAVISQKPSRDICQRGTSLTIQCQVDSQVTMMFWYRQQPGQSLTLIATANQGSEATYESGFVIDKFPISRPNLTFSTLTVSNMSPEDSSIYLCSVQVGTVNEKLFFGSGTQLSVL.

The rearrangement joins TRBV5-1 to TRBJ2-1; TRBD2 matches 7 bases. The trim removed 6 bases at V and 8 bases at J, leaving 17 bases unmatched. In germline, CDR1 is SGHRS, CDR2 YFSETQ. This CDR3 contains 16 residues. CDR3 sequence: CASTGSGRARGDEQFF. The DNA for the CDR3 is TGCGCCAGCACGGGTAGTGGGAGGGCCCGTGGGGATGAGCAGTTCTTC.

This clone occurred a few times. The genes are TRBV30 and TRBJ2-7, with 8 bases that match TRBD2. CDR3 length: 14 residues. The trim removed 0 bases at V and 2 bases at J, leaving 3 bases unmatched. Germline CDR1 is GTSNPN and CDR2 is SVGIG (reference sequence). This CDR3 reads CAWSVQAGAYEQYF. CDR3 DNA: TGTGCCTGGAGTGTACAAGCGGGGGCCTACGAGCAGTACTTC. Drawing the rest from reference TRBV30 and TRBJ2-7, the complete variable domain is SQTIHQWPATLVQPVGSPLSLECTVEGTSNPNLYWYRQAAGRGLQLLFYSVGIGQISSEVPQNLSASRPQDRQFILSSKKLLLSDSGFYLCAWSVQAGAYEQYFGPGTRLTVT.

J is TRBJ1-5 and V is TRBV15, with D possibly matching TRBD1 (5 bases). This CDR3 contains 15 residues. V lost 1 base to trimming and J lost 6 bases, with 13 bases between them. Germline V gives CDR1 LNHNV, CDR2 YYDKDF (reference sequence). CDR3 sequence: CATSRGSVRAQPQHF. The DNA of the CDR3 is TGTGCCACCAGCAGAGGGTCTGTCAGGGCTCAGCCCCAGCATTTT.

CDR3 in DNA: TGTGCCAGCAGCCCGGGGGCGTCCTCCTACGAGCAGTACTTC. Its protein product is CASSPGASSYEQYF. The gene calls are TRBV5-6 and TRBJ2-7; D might be TRBD1 or TRBD2, each matching 6 bases. The V gene lost 4 bases and the J gene lost 0 bases, with 11 bases spanning the gap. The CDR3 contains 14 residues. Germline loops: CDR1 SGHDT, CDR2 YYEEEE.

The rearrangement links TRBV4-3 to TRBJ1-1; perhaps TRBD1 as D (5 bases). V shed 0 bases and J shed 4 bases, with 9 bases lying between them. Germline CDR1 is LGHNA and CDR2 is YSLEER. The CDR3 extends over 14 amino acids. The CDR3 region is CASSQEGRGTEAFF. CDR3 nucleotides: TGCGCCAGCAGCCAAGAGGGTAGGGGCACTGAAGCTTTCTTT.

This clone was detected once. This sequence joins TRBV18 and TRBJ1-2; 7 nucleotides line up with TRBD1. The length of the CDR3 is 14 residues. Per the germline V gene, CDR1 is KGHSH and CDR2 is LQKENI. V shed 4 bases, J shed 4 bases, and the junction held 6 bases outside the gene matches. The CDR3 loop reads CASSLKTGSYGYTF. DNA of the CDR3: TGTGCCAGCTCACTTAAGACAGGGAGCTATGGCTACACCTTC.

V and J are TRBV11-2 and TRBJ2-5; D tentatively reads TRBD1 or TRBD2 (7 bases each). This CDR3 is 16 amino acids long. Trimming left V 4 bases short and J 6 bases short, with 21 bases between. Per the germline V gene, CDR1 is SGHAT and CDR2 is FQNNGV. The CDR3 loop reads CASSSVRGEGRKTQYF. CDR3 DNA: TGTGCCAGCAGCTCAGTCAGGGGGGAGGGCCGAAAGACCCAGTACTTC.

The rearrangement links TRBV6-1 to TRBJ2-7; D remains ambiguous. This CDR3 spans 13 amino acids. The V end lost 2 bases, the J end lost 2 bases, and 7 bases lay between the germline ends. The germline CDR1 and CDR2 sequences are MNHNS and SASEGT. This CDR3 reads CASSERLPYEQYF. CDR3 DNA: TGTGCCAGCAGTGAACGTTTGCCCTACGAGCAGTACTTC.

The chain joins TRBV6-5 to TRBJ2-7; 7 positions agree with TRBD2. This CDR3 is 16 amino acids long. V lost 4 bases, J lost 0 bases, and 9 bases stayed unmatched. Germline CDR1 MNHEY, CDR2 SVGAGI. CDR3 nucleotide sequence: TGTGCCAGCAGTTTATCCGGACTAGGAAGCTCCTACGAGCAGTACTTC. Its translation is CASSLSGLGSSYEQYF.

This chain joins TRBV9 and TRBJ2-3; 8 bases are shared with TRBD1. The J segment lost 4 bases and the V segment lost 0 bases, leaving 7 bases of the junction unmatched. The germline gives CDR1 SGDLS, CDR2 YYNGEE. The CDR3 loop spans 16 amino acids. For the CDR3, the DNA is TGTGCCAGCAGCGTAGAATGGAGACAGGGGCCAGATACGCAGTATTTT. Protein product: CASSVEWRQGPDTQYF.

V gene TRBV7-9 combines with J gene TRBJ1-2; D is unresolved. V lost 5 bases and J lost 4, with 14 bases in between. The CDR3 is made up of 14 amino acids. The germline gives CDR1 SEHNR, CDR2 FQNEAQ (reference sequence). The CDR3 sequence: CASSPPWGVYGYTF. CDR3 DNA: TGTGCCAGCAGCCCCCCTTGGGGAGTCTATGGCTACACCTTC. Combining the CDR3 with reference TRBV7-9 and TRBJ1-2 gives the whole variable domain DTGVSQNPRHKITKRGQNVTFRCDPISEHNRLYWYRQTLGQGPEFLTYFQNEAQLEKSRLLSDRFSAERPKGSFSTLEIQRTEQGDSAMYLCASSPPWGVYGYTFGSGTRLTVV.

The chain has TRBV3-1 (or the pseudogene TRBV3-2) and TRBJ2-7; 7 bases fit TRBD1. V gave up 2 bases and J gave up 3 bases; unmatched junction bases: 10. The CDR3 length is 16 residues. Germline-derived CDR1 and CDR2 are LGHDT and YNNKEL (reference sequence). CDR3 protein: CASSQRSRAGGYEQYF. The CDR3 coding sequence is TGTGCCAGCAGCCAAAGATCTCGGGCAGGGGGCTACGAGCAGTACTTC.

The chain joins TRBV5-1 to TRBJ2-7; D might be TRBD1 (6 bases). CDR1 is SGHRS and CDR2 is YFSETQ in the germline V gene. The CDR3 consists of 15 residues. Trimming shortened V by 4 bases and J by 2 bases, and 16 bases separated the two germline ends. The CDR3 loop reads CASSPTGTTTYEQYF. DNA for the CDR3: TGCGCCAGCAGCCCGACCGGGACAACCACCTACGAGCAGTACTTC.

This chain joins TRBV19 and TRBJ2-7; TRBD1 aligns across 9 bases. V lost 3 bases and J lost 6; bases outside the gene matches: 6. Germline assignment: CDR1 LNHDA and CDR2 SQIVND (reference sequence). The length of the CDR3 is 14 residues. The chain's CDR3 is CASSIGTGIGEQYF. The CDR3 DNA follows: TGTGCCAGTAGTATTGGGACAGGGATCGGCGAGCAGTACTTC.